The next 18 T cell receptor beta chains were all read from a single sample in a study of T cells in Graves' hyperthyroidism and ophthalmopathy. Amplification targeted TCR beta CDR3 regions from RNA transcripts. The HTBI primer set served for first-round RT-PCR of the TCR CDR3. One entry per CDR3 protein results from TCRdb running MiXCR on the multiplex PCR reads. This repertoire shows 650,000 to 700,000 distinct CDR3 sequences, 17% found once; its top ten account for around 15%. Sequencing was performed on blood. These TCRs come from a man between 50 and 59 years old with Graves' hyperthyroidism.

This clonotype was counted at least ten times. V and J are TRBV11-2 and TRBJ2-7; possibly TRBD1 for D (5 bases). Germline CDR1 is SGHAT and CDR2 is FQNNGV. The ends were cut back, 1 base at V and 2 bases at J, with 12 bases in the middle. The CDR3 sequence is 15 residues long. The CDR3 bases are TGTGCCAGCAGCTTAGGGCCGACAGATACCTACGAGCAGTACTTC. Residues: CASSLGPTDTYEQYF.

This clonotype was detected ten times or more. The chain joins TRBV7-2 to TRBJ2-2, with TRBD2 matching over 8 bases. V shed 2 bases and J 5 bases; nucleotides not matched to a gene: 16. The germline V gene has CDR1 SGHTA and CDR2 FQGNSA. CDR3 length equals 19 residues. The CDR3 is CASSLFSLASGSSTGELFF. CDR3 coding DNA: TGTGCCAGCAGCTTATTCAGTCTAGCTAGCGGGTCGAGTACCGGGGAGCTGTTTTTT.

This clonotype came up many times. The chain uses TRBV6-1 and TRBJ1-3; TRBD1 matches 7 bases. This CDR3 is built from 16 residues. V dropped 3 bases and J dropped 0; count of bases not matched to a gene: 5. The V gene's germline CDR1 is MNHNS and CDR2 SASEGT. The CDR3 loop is CASSDGTASSGNTIYF. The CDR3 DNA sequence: TGTGCCAGCAGTGACGGGACAGCCAGCTCTGGAAACACCATATATTTT.

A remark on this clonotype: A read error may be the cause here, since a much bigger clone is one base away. DNA for the CDR3: TGTGCCACCAGCAGACGGGACACCCTCGGCCATGAGCAGTTCTTC. It codes for CATSRRDTLGHEQFF. The chain carries TRBV15 and TRBJ2-1; perhaps TRBD1 as D (6 bases). With 2 bases removed from V and 8 bases from J, the gap between germline ends came to 16 bases. Germline CDR1 reads LNHNV; CDR2 reads YYDKDF (reference sequence). The length of the CDR3 is 15 residues. Filled out from reference TRBV15 and TRBJ2-1, the complete variable domain reads DAMVIQNPRYQVTQFGKPVTLSCSQTLNHNVMYWYQQKSSQAPKLLFHYYDKDFNNEADTPDNFQSRRPNTSFCFLDIRSPGLGDTAMYLCATSRRDTLGHEQFFGPGTRLTVL.

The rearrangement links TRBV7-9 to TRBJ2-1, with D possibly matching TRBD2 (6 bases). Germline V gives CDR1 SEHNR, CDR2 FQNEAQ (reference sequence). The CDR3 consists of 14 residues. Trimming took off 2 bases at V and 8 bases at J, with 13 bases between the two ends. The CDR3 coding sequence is TGTGCCAGCAGCTTATCTCCTCGCGGGGATGAGCAGTTCTTC. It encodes CASSLSPRGDEQFF.

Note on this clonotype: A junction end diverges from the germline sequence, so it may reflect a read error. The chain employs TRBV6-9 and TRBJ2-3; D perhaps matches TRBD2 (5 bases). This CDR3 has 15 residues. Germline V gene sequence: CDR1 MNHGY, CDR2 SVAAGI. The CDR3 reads CARSYSKLVSDTQYF. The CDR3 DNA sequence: TGTGCCCGCAGTTACTCCAAACTAGTGTCAGATACGCAGTATTTT.

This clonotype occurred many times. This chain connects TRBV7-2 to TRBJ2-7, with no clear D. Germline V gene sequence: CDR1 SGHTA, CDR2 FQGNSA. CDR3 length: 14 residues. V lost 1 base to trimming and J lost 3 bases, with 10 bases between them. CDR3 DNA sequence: TGTGCCAGCAGCTTAGGGGCTACCTTCTACGAGCAGTACTTC. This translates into CASSLGATFYEQYF.

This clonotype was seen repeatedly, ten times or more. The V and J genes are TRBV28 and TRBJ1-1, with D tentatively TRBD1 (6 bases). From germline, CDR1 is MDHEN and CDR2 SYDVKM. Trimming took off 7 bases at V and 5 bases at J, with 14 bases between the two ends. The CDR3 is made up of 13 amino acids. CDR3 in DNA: TGTGCCAGCAACAGGGAACGGGCGACTGAAGCTTTCTTT. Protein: CASNRERATEAFF.

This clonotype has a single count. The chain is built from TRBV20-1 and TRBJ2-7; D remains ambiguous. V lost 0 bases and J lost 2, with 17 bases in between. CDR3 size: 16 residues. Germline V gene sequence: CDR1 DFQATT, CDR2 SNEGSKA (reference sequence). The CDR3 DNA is TGCAGTGCTAGAGATTTGTGGGCGGATGACGCCTACGAGCAGTACTTC. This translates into CSARDLWADDAYEQYF.

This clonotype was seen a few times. CDR3 nucleotides: TGCAGCGTTGTTTGGTACAATGAGCAGTTCTTC. Its protein product is CSVVWYNEQFF. V gene TRBV29-1 combines with J gene TRBJ2-1; D call uncertain. V lost 4 bases and J lost 4, with 5 bases in between. Germline V gene sequence: CDR1 SQVTM, CDR2 ANQGSEA. The CDR3 covers 11 residues.

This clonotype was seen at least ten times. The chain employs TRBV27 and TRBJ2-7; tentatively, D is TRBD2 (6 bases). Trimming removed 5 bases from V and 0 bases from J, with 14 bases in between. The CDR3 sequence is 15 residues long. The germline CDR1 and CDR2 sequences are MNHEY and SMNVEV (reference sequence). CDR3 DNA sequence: TGTGCCAGCAGTCCCTCTAGCGTTAGCTCCTACGAGCAGTACTTC. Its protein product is CASSPSSVSSYEQYF.

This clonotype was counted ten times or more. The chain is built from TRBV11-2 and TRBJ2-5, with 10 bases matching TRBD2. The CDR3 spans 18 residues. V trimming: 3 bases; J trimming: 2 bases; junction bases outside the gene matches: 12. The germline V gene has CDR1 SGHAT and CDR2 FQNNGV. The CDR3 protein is CASSLGGWIAGGQETQYF. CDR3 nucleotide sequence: TGTGCCAGCAGCTTGGGAGGGTGGATAGCGGGAGGACAAGAGACCCAGTACTTC.

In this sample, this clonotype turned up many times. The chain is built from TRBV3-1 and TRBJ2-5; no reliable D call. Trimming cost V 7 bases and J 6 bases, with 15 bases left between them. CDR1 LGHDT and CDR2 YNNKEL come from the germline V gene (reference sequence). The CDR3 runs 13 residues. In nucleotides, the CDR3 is TGTGCCAGCACCTCGTTTGAGTCAAAGACCCAGTACTTC. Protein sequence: CASTSFESKTQYF.

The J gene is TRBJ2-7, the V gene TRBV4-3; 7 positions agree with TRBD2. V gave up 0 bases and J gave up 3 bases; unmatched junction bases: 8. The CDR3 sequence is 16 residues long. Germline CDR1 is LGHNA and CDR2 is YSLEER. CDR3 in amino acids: CASSQDWDYRSYEQYF. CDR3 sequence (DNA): TGCGCCAGCAGCCAAGATTGGGACTACCGTAGCTACGAGCAGTACTTC.

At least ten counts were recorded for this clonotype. CDR3 sequence reads: CASSRPSGTFYEQYF. The CDR3 nucleotides read TGTGCCAGCAGTCGGCCTAGCGGAACTTTCTACGAGCAGTACTTC. J is TRBJ2-7 and V is TRBV28; 7 nucleotides agree with TRBD2. The CDR3 has 15 amino acids. J was trimmed by 3 bases and V by 5 bases; bases with no gene match: 10. Germline V gives CDR1 MDHEN, CDR2 SYDVKM. Together with reference TRBV28 and TRBJ2-7, the CDR3 gives the full variable domain: DVKVTQSSRYLVKRTGEKVFLECVQDMDHENMFWYRQDPGLGLRLIYFSYDVKMKEKGDIPEGYSVSREKKERFSLILESASTNQTSMYLCASSRPSGTFYEQYFGPGTRLTVT.

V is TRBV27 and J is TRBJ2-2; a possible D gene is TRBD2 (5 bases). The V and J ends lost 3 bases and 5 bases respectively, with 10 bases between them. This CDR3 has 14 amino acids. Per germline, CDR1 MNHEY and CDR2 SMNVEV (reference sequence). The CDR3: CASSFGEETGELFF. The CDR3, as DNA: TGTGCCAGCAGTTTCGGGGAAGAAACCGGGGAGCTGTTTTTT.

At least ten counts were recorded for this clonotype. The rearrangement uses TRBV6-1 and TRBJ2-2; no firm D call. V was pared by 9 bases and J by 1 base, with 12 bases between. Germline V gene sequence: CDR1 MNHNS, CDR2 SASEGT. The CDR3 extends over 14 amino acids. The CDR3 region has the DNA TGTGCCAGTCCCCCTCGACAGAACACCGGGGAGCTGTTTTTT. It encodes CASPPRQNTGELFF.

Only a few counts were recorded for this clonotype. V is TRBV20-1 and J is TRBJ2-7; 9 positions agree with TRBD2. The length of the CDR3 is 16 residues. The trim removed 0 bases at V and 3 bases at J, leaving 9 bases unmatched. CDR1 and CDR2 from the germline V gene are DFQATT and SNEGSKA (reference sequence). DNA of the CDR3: TGCAGTGCTAGAGATGGGACTAGCAGCTCGTTCTACGAGCAGTACTTC. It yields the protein CSARDGTSSSFYEQYF.